This T cell receptor (beta chain) was found in a study of cytomegalovirus exposure and HLA in healthy donors. For the study at large: Earlier sequencing of 150 million to 200 million T cells yielded roughly 120 million unique TCR beta sequences. Findings and caveats of the study: Using a false discovery rate of 0.05, a later analysis showed that about 16,000 TCR beta sequences were associated with HLA alleles. Per a later analysis, HLA-associated TCR beta chains showed more clonal expansion than other, equally common TCR beta chains. Some TCR beta chains (more than 150 of them) were listed as cytomegalovirus-associated.

PCR was performed using 60 Vbeta and 13 Jbeta primers. Measured with immunoSEQ multiplex PCR; TCRdb has only the in-frame clones, and not every one. The repertoire holds 100,000 to 150,000 clones, with roughly 72% as singletons. Notes on this clone: Its antigen is still unknown.

Trimming took 3 bases from V and 8 from J; bases not matched to a gene: 2. Germline CDR1 is SGHRS and CDR2 is YFSETQ. This CDR3 spans 13 amino acids. This receptor was identified in a male donor in good health and CMV-seronegative. Sequences were obtained from PBMCs. The V and J genes are TRBV5-1 and TRBJ2-1; 10 nucleotides agree with TRBD2. CDR3 nucleotides: TGCGCCAGCAGCTCCGGGACTAGCGATGAGCAGTTCTTC. It codes for CASSSGTSDEQFF.